Shown below are 29 T cell receptor beta chains from a single sample sequenced in a study of T cells expressing NK-cell markers. From its re-call of the 5' RACE reads, TCRdb lists each CDR3 protein once, without DNA. The specimen's table records over 250,000 distinct CDR3 sequences. What was sequenced was blood T cells: a sorted CD56 or NKG2C T cell subset, CD4+ or CD8+ T cells, or bulk PBMC T cells (not recorded which). Source of these receptors: a woman between 18 and 70 years old in good health.

This chain uses TRBV14 with TRBJ2-7; TCRdb names TRBD2, which stays unverified in the absence of DNA. The CDR3 covers 15 residues. Germline V CDR1 and CDR2: SGHDN, FVKESK. CDR3 residues: CASSQDRGRAAEQYF.

The chain couples TRBV12-3 or TRBV12-4 to TRBJ1-1; no DNA is available, so the TRBD1 call from TCRdb remains unchecked. The CDR3 has 15 residues. The CDR3 sequence: CASSQYRGMNTEAFF.

V usage is TRBV14 and J usage is TRBJ1-1; the D call from TCRdb, TRBD1, cannot be confirmed without DNA. The V gene's germline CDR1 is SGHDN and CDR2 FVKESK. This CDR3 is 14 amino acids long. CDR3 amino acids: CASSLLGVNTEAFF.

The chain carries TRBV4-1 and TRBJ2-6; TCRdb reports TRBD1, a call that lacks DNA to check it against. Germline loops: CDR1 MGHRA, CDR2 YSYEKL. The CDR3 length is 18 residues. The CDR3 sequence: CASSQGTGWNSGANVLTF.

V and J are TRBV12-3 or TRBV12-4 and TRBJ2-1; the D call from TCRdb, TRBD1, cannot be confirmed without DNA. The CDR3 has 13 residues. This chain's CDR3 is CASSLSLGDEQFF.

The chain uses TRBV6-5 and TRBJ1-2; TCRdb selects TRBD1, and the lack of DNA leaves this call unchecked. The CDR3 has 14 amino acids. The germline V gene encodes CDR1 MNHEY and CDR2 SVGAGI. CDR3 protein: CASSYNTQGDSYTF.

The chain couples TRBV5-4 to TRBJ2-3; TCRdb returns TRBD1, unconfirmable since there is no DNA. The CDR3 has 17 amino acids. Looked up from germline, CDR1 is SGHNT and CDR2 is YYREEE (reference sequence). The CDR3 spells CASSTPTGGKETDTQYF.

The chain combines TRBV5-1 with TRBJ2-1. The V gene's germline CDR1 is SGHRS and CDR2 YFSETQ. The CDR3 is made up of 17 amino acids. The CDR3 loop reads CASSLGWRISSYNEQFF. Supplemented by reference TRBV5-1 and TRBJ2-1, the full variable domain reads KAGVTQTPRYLIKTRGQQVTLSCSPISGHRSVSWYQQTPGQGLQFLFEYFSETQRNKGNFPGRFSGRQFSNSRSEMNVSTLELGDSALYLCASSLGWRISSYNEQFFGPGTRLTVL.

The chain links TRBV12-3 or TRBV12-4 to TRBJ1-2; TCRdb returns TRBD1, unconfirmable since there is no DNA. The CDR3 length is 18 residues. The CDR3 is CASSLVPGQEASNYGYTF.

V is TRBV3-1 and J is TRBJ1-1; TCRdb reports TRBD1, a call that lacks DNA to check it against. The CDR3 contains 17 residues. CDR1 and CDR2 from the germline V gene are LGHDT and YNNKEL (reference sequence). This CDR3 is CASSLKRPRGAETEAFF.

The chain uses TRBV6-5 and TRBJ2-7; the D gene TCRdb calls, TRBD1, cannot be checked with no DNA. The germline V gene has CDR1 MNHEY and CDR2 SVGAGI. This CDR3 has 15 residues. The chain's CDR3 is CASSYGGLGVYEQYF.

This chain connects TRBV30 to TRBJ1-1. Germline V gene data show CDR1 as GTSNPN and CDR2 as SVGIG (reference sequence). CDR3 size: 13 residues. The CDR3 region is CAWSVQGNTEAFF. The full variable domain, with the rest looked up from reference TRBV30 and TRBJ1-1, is SQTIHQWPATLVQPVGSPLSLECTVEGTSNPNLYWYRQAAGRGLQLLFYSVGIGQISSEVPQNLSASRPQDRQFILSSKKLLLSDSGFYLCAWSVQGNTEAFFGQGTRLTVV.

The chain has TRBV20-1 and TRBJ2-1; TCRdb returns TRBD2, unconfirmable since there is no DNA. The CDR3 consists of 15 residues. From germline, CDR1 is DFQATT and CDR2 SNEGSKA (reference sequence). The CDR3 is CSAPNVAGGFDEQFF.

The chain uses TRBV4-3 and TRBJ2-5. Germline V gives CDR1 LGHNA, CDR2 YSLEER. CDR3 size: 13 residues. CDR3 loop: CASSKIRPAAQYF.

The chain uses TRBV20-1 and TRBJ2-5; TCRdb designates TRBD1, a call that cannot be tested without DNA. Germline CDR1 is DFQATT and CDR2 is SNEGSKA (reference sequence). CDR3 length: 16 residues. CDR3 protein: CSARPPDSLGGETQYF.

CDR3 protein: CATRGQQETQYF. The V and J genes are TRBV6-2 or TRBV6-3 and TRBJ2-5; the D gene TCRdb calls, TRBD1, cannot be checked with no DNA. The CDR3 contains 12 residues. CDR1 and CDR2 from the germline V gene are MNHEY and SVGEGT.

The chain has TRBV12-3 or TRBV12-4 and TRBJ1-1; TCRdb returns TRBD1, unconfirmable since there is no DNA. The CDR3 extends over 16 amino acids. The CDR3 reads CASSQRDRATNTEAFF.

The CDR3: CASSLGRIGTDTQYF. The chain uses TRBV7-2 and TRBJ2-3; TCRdb's D call of TRBD1 is untestable without DNA. The CDR3 totals 15 residues. Germline CDR1 reads SGHTA; CDR2 reads FQGNSA.

The rearrangement joins TRBV9 to TRBJ1-1; the TCRdb D gene call, TRBD1, has no DNA to confirm it. The CDR3 consists of 15 residues. The V gene's germline CDR1 is SGDLS and CDR2 YYNGEE. The CDR3 sequence is CASSDTGTYSTEAFF.

The chain has TRBV20-1 and TRBJ2-1; no DNA is available, so the TRBD2 call from TCRdb remains unchecked. The length of the CDR3 is 16 residues. The germline V gene encodes CDR1 DFQATT and CDR2 SNEGSKA (reference sequence). The CDR3 protein is CSASGTSGVGYNEQFF.

The V and J genes are TRBV4-3 and TRBJ2-2; TCRdb names TRBD1, which stays unverified in the absence of DNA. Germline CDR1 and CDR2: LGHNA and YSLEER. The CDR3 consists of 17 residues. CDR3 region: CASSPVGGGGNTGELFF.

This rearrangement joins TRBV6-5 to TRBJ1-6; without DNA, the TCRdb call of TRBD1 cannot be checked. There are 17 residues in the CDR3. CDR1 is MNHEY, CDR2 SVGAGI, per germline. The CDR3 spells CASSYSKRGRTNSPLHF.

V and J are TRBV3-1 and TRBJ2-7; TCRdb proposes TRBD2, but this gene call is untestable without DNA. The CDR3 covers 15 residues. Germline lookup yields CDR1 LGHDT and CDR2 YNNKEL (reference sequence). The CDR3 here is CASSPGLERTYEQYF.

CDR3 residues: CSARAGDEAFF. The chain combines TRBV20-1 with TRBJ1-1; TCRdb designates TRBD1, a call that cannot be tested without DNA. The CDR3 length is 11 residues. CDR1 is DFQATT, CDR2 SNEGSKA, per germline (reference sequence).

V usage is TRBV5-1 and J usage is TRBJ1-1; TCRdb reports TRBD1, a call that lacks DNA to check it against. From germline, CDR1 is SGHRS and CDR2 YFSETQ. CDR3 size: 14 residues. The CDR3 sequence: CASSLAGQNTEAFF.

The V gene is TRBV9, the J gene TRBJ2-1. The germline CDR1 and CDR2 sequences are SGDLS and YYNGEE. CDR3 length: 17 amino acids. CDR3 region: CASSVGLEIGSYNEQFF.

This chain joins TRBV5-1 and TRBJ1-4; the TCRdb call, TRBD1, lacks DNA for checking. CDR1 and CDR2 (germline): SGHRS, YFSETQ. The CDR3 length is 15 residues. The CDR3 loop reads CASSAQGAYDEKLFF.

The rearrangement links TRBV19 to TRBJ1-6. The CDR3 contains 12 residues. Germline CDR1 LNHDA, CDR2 SQIVND (reference sequence). The CDR3 is CASSIRRSPLHF.

This sequence joins TRBV4-1 and TRBJ2-7. Germline V CDR1 and CDR2: MGHRA, YSYEKL. The CDR3 covers 13 residues. The chain's CDR3 is CASSQGTSYEQYF.